These T cell receptor beta chains were read from a single sample in a study of T-cell reconstitution after alpha-beta-depleted transplantation in children. One entry per CDR3 protein results from TCRdb running MiXCR on the PCR reads. This table holds roughly 200,000 distinct CDR3 sequences, 7.5% to 9.5% found once. Sequences were derived from PBMCs, mostly from graft donor cells, sampled 360 days after TCRalphabeta/CD19-depleted stem cell transplant. The receptor set was obtained from a male patient aged 2-9 years who had a stem cell transplant for acute myeloid leukemia, so the T cells may come from the graft donor. The conserved cysteine and the conserved F or W are not part of the CDR3 here.

V gene	J gene	CDR3 protein
TRBV6-5	TRBJ2-7	ASSYDRTYEQY
TRBV5-6	TRBJ2-2	ASSLTATELTGELF
TRBV15	TRBJ1-4	ATSRDLGATNEKLF
TRBV3-1	TRBJ2-3	ASSQERAVSTDTQY
TRBV7-3	TRBJ2-4	ANDPTGDCSYLAKNIQY
TRBV12-3/TRBV12-4	TRBJ1-6	ASSRTGSSPLH
TRBV24-1	TRBJ2-3	ATSGGGQNTDTQY
TRBV6-5	TRBJ2-7	ASSSVPGLAGTYEQY
TRBV5-1	TRBJ2-3	ASSRDLGEDTQY
TRBV29-1	TRBJ2-2	SVGEKPTGYTGELF
TRBV5-1	TRBJ2-7	ASSPGTSGRVRYEQY
TRBV29-1	TRBJ2-1	SVWAGGHDEQF
TRBV5-1	TRBJ2-5	ASSLAGVKTQY
TRBV12-3/TRBV12-4	TRBJ1-1	ASSLALQTEAF
TRBV12-3/TRBV12-4	TRBJ2-3	ASTRQGTSTDTQY
TRBV5-6	TRBJ1-5	ASSPGQGVQPQH
TRBV7-2	TRBJ2-1	ASSLQSGSSYNEQF
TRBV7-8	TRBJ2-2	ASSLGTSGELF
TRBV20-1	TRBJ2-7	SARFRGVGEQY
TRBV6-5	TRBJ2-3	ASSYFASGRVTDTQY
TRBV10-3	TRBJ2-7	AIRSGQGGYEQY
TRBV29-1	TRBJ1-2	SVDRDRGLLGGYT
TRBV29-1	TRBJ2-1	SVGGTGSSYNEQF
TRBV15	TRBJ2-7	ATSRVRGQGREQY
TRBV12-3/TRBV12-4	TRBJ2-5	ASSPRPGYETQY
TRBV29-1	TRBJ2-5	SVSSDLQETQY
TRBV29-1	TRBJ2-1	SVEAGGPKGEF
TRBV7-6	TRBJ2-3	ASSFGGGVTDTQY